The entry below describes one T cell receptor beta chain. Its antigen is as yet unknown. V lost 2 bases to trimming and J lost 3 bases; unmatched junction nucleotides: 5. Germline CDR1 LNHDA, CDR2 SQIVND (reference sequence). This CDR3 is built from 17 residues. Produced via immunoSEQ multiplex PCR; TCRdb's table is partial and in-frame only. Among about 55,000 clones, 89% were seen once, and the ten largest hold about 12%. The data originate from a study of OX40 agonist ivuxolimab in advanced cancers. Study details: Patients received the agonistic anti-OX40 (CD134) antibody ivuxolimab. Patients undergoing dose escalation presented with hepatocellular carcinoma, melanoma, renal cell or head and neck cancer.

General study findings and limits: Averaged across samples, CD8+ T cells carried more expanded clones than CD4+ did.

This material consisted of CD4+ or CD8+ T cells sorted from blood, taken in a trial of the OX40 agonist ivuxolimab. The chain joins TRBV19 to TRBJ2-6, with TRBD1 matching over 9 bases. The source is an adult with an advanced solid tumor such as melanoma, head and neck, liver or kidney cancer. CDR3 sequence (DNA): TGTGCCAGTAGTATATTACGACAGGGGGATGGGGCCAACGTCCTGACTTTC. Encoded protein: CASSILRQGDGANVLTF.